The source of this T cell receptor (beta chain) is a study of T cells in narcolepsy. Study-level points and caveats: Healthy controls reportedly lacked the autoreactive clonotypes serially found in patients' blood. Autoreactive HCRT-specific and TRIB2-specific clonotypes were marked in same-patient CSF-versus-blood CD4+ comparisons. In some patient and control memory CD4+ samples, autoreactive clones were absent.

The V gene lost 5 bases and the J gene lost 0 bases, with 11 bases spanning the gap. Germline CDR1 and CDR2: SGHRS and YFSETQ. CDR3 length: 14 amino acids. Of note for this clone: What it binds is not known.

Produced via immunoSEQ multiplex PCR; TCRdb's table is partial and in-frame only. The table lists about 32,000 clones, roughly four fifths of them singletons, with roughly 0.7% in the top ten. The chain combines TRBV5-1 with TRBJ1-1; no reliable D call. The sequence derives from a human donor in good health. Sequencing was done on a sample of memory (CD45RA-) CD4+ T cells from blood. The CDR3 DNA is TGCGCCAGCAGTGCCTCGAGGCTGAACACTGAAGCTTTCTTT. It specifies CASSASRLNTEAFF.